Below, 21 T cell receptor beta chains from the same sample are listed, as sequenced in a study of cytomegalovirus exposure and HLA in healthy donors. Primers included in the PCR were 60 Vbeta and 13 Jbeta primers. The method was immunoSEQ multiplex PCR; TCRdb's version includes in-frame clones alone and lacks a portion of them. Altogether approximately 110,000 clones are present, around 80% being singletons, with the ten largest covering around 13%. Sequencing was carried out using PBMCs. The receptors here all came from a woman in her sixties in good health and CMV-seropositive.

The chain is built from TRBV9 and TRBJ1-3; 8 nucleotides line up with TRBD1. Germline assignment: CDR1 SGDLS and CDR2 YYNGEE. The trim removed 4 bases at V and 7 bases at J, leaving 16 bases unmatched. This CDR3 contains 17 residues. CDR3 in amino acids: CASSSTPGTGDSNTIYF. As DNA, the CDR3 is TGTGCCAGCAGCTCAACCCCTGGGACAGGTGACAGTAACACCATATATTTT.

This sequence joins TRBV6-5 and TRBJ2-7; TRBD1 might be the D (6 bases). The CDR3 extends over 15 amino acids. Germline V lookup: CDR1 MNHEY, CDR2 SVGAGI. V dropped 6 bases and J dropped 0 bases, with 15 bases sitting between them. The CDR3 reads CASRSWGPLSYEQYF. CDR3 nucleotides: TGTGCCAGCAGGTCCTGGGGGCCCCTCTCCTACGAGCAGTACTTC.

V gene TRBV15 combines with J gene TRBJ2-1, with 8 positions matching TRBD1. The CDR3 totals 15 residues. The V gene end was trimmed by 0 bases and the J gene end by 4 bases; junction bases not matched to a gene: 2. Germline V gives CDR1 LNHNV, CDR2 YYDKDF (reference sequence). The CDR3 protein is CATSRDRGLYNEQFF. In DNA, the CDR3 is TGTGCCACCAGCAGAGACAGGGGGCTTTACAATGAGCAGTTCTTC.

The V call is TRBV18, the J call TRBJ2-7; TRBD2 might be the D (6 bases). With 6 bases removed from V and 2 bases from J, the gap between germline ends came to 14 bases. The CDR3 is made up of 14 amino acids. Germline CDR1 is KGHSH and CDR2 is LQKENI. The CDR3 reads CASSPGTDAYEQYF. In DNA, the CDR3 is TGTGCCAGCTCGCCCGGGACTGATGCCTACGAGCAGTACTTC.

J is TRBJ1-2 and V is TRBV30; D remains unclear. The germline CDR1 and CDR2 sequences are GTSNPN and SVGIG (reference sequence). CDR3 length: 11 residues. V lost 0 bases and J 7 bases, leaving 6 bases between the germline ends. Here the CDR3 DNA reads TGTGCCTGGAGTGTACGGGGTGGCTACACCTTC. Translated: CAWSVRGGYTF.

This clone was observed once. The V call is TRBV2, the J call TRBJ2-1, with 15 bases that match TRBD2. CDR3 length: 15 amino acids. With V trimmed by 8 bases and J by 8 bases, 7 bases remained unmatched. Germline lookup yields CDR1 SNHLY and CDR2 FYNNEI. This CDR3 reads CASGGTSGGFYEQFF. The CDR3 DNA reads as TGTGCCAGCGGCGGGACTAGCGGGGGGTTTTATGAGCAGTTCTTC.

The gene calls are TRBV6-5 and TRBJ1-1; TRBD1 is a possible D gene (6 bases). The germline V gene has CDR1 MNHEY and CDR2 SVGAGI. The CDR3 consists of 15 residues. The V end was cut by 6 bases, the J end by 5 bases, with 19 bases between. The CDR3 loop is CASSLRTASNTEAFF. The CDR3 region has the DNA TGTGCCAGCAGCTTACGGACAGCCTCGAATACTGAAGCTTTCTTT.

The V call is TRBV7-9, the J call TRBJ2-1, with a tentative D call TRBD1 (5 bases). The CDR3 length is 13 residues. V lost 3 bases, J lost 7 bases, and 10 bases lay in between. Germline V gives CDR1 SEHNR, CDR2 FQNEAQ (reference sequence). This chain's CDR3 is CASSFRPGNEQFF. The CDR3, as DNA: TGTGCCAGCAGCTTTAGGCCAGGGAATGAGCAGTTCTTC.

The V gene is TRBV6-5, the J gene TRBJ1-1, with 7 nucleotides matching TRBD1. CDR1 and CDR2 from the germline V gene are MNHEY and SVGAGI. The CDR3 is 13 residues long. The V and J ends lost 6 bases and 0 bases, in that order; junction bases with no gene match: 1. The CDR3, as DNA: TGTGCCAGCAGGGGACAGCTGAACACTGAAGCTTTCTTT. Translated: CASRGQLNTEAFF.

This rearrangement joins TRBV7-9 to TRBJ2-3; D may be TRBD2 (7 bases). Germline values: CDR1 SEHNR, CDR2 FQNEAQ (reference sequence). This CDR3 comprises 14 residues. V gave up 6 bases and J gave up 2 bases, with 12 bases separating them. The CDR3 spells CASREAGATDTQYF. In nucleotides, the CDR3 is TGTGCCAGCAGGGAGGCGGGGGCCACAGATACGCAGTATTTT.

This clone has a handful of counts. This chain links TRBV27 with TRBJ1-2; D is possibly TRBD1 (6 bases). In germline, CDR1 is MNHEY, CDR2 SMNVEV (reference sequence). Trimming cost V 8 bases and J 4 bases, with 14 bases left between them. The CDR3 has 13 amino acids. CDR3 loop: CASSPGAGYGYTF. CDR3 coding DNA: TGTGCCAGCTCACCAGGGGCGGGCTATGGCTACACCTTC.

This chain connects TRBV7-2 to TRBJ2-1, with 7 bases aligning to TRBD1. CDR1 is SGHTA, CDR2 FQGNSA, per germline. The ends lost 4 bases at V and 3 bases at J; junction bases unmatched: 6. The CDR3 sequence is 15 residues long. The CDR3 DNA is TGTGCCAGCAGCTCGGGACAGCAGTACTACAATGAGCAGTTCTTC. Protein sequence: CASSSGQQYYNEQFF.

V usage is TRBV6-6 and J usage is TRBJ2-1, with 7 bases aligning to TRBD2. Trimming removed 0 bases from V and 6 bases from J; junction bases left unmatched: 2. Germline V CDR1 and CDR2: MNHNY, SVGAGI (reference sequence). This CDR3 contains 14 residues. The CDR3 sequence is CASSYSREINEQFF. The CDR3 nucleotides read TGTGCCAGCAGTTACTCGCGGGAGATCAATGAGCAGTTCTTC.

V gene TRBV10-1 combines with J gene TRBJ1-2, with a weak D call TRBD1 (5 bases). Trimming pared 6 bases from V and 0 bases from J, leaving 20 bases between. The CDR3 spans 17 residues. Germline V CDR1 and CDR2: WNHNN, SYGVQD (reference sequence). The CDR3 DNA is TGCGCCAGCAGCCCAGAAGAGTCCGACAGAGCTAACTATGGCTACACCTTC. It yields the protein CASSPEESDRANYGYTF.

V and J are TRBV5-8 and TRBJ2-7; D unclear. The CDR3 consists of 15 residues. Trimming cost V 0 bases and J 3 bases, with 13 bases left between them. Per the germline V gene, CDR1 is SGHTS and CDR2 is YDEGEE. The CDR3 is CASSLGHTVNYEQYF. DNA of the CDR3: TGTGCCAGCAGCTTGGGACACACGGTCAACTACGAGCAGTACTTC.

This clone appeared a few times. CDR3: CASSPGLVTDTQYF. CDR3 coding DNA: TGTGCCAGCAGCCCGGGACTAGTTACAGATACGCAGTATTTT. The chain recombines TRBV5-4 with TRBJ2-3; TRBD2 aligns across 8 bases. Unmatched junction bases numbered 4, after V lost 4 bases and J lost 3 bases. The CDR3 consists of 14 residues. Germline assignment: CDR1 SGHNT and CDR2 YYREEE (reference sequence). Based on the CDR3 plus reference TRBV5-4 and TRBJ2-3, the full variable domain is ETGVTQSPTHLIKTRGQQVTLRCSSQSGHNTVSWYQQALGQGPQFIFQYYREEENGRGNFPPRFSGLQFPNYSSELNVNALELDDSALYLCASSPGLVTDTQYFGPGTRLTVL.

The chain links TRBV7-3 to TRBJ1-1; 7 nucleotides align to TRBD1. Germline assignment: CDR1 SGHTA and CDR2 FQGTGA. The CDR3 extends over 14 amino acids. J was trimmed by 1 base and V by 5 bases; bases with no gene match: 4. The CDR3 DNA reads TGTGCCAGCAGCCGGGACAGATCGAACACTGAAGCTTTCTTT. Translated: CASSRDRSNTEAFF.

This clone was seen only once. The V and J genes are TRBV5-4 and TRBJ2-7, with TRBD2 matching 8 bases. The CDR3 is made up of 16 amino acids. Germline V CDR1 and CDR2: SGHNT, YYREEE (reference sequence). Unmatched junction bases numbered 9, after V lost 1 base and J lost 3 bases. In nucleotides, the CDR3 is TGTGCCAGCAGCTTGACCCTTACTAGCGGACTCTACGAGCAGTACTTC. This sequence encodes CASSLTLTSGLYEQYF.

J is TRBJ1-2 and V is TRBV6-5, with unresolved D. The CDR3 has 14 amino acids. The germline V gene has CDR1 MNHEY and CDR2 SVGAGI. Trimming pared 0 bases from V and 8 bases from J, leaving 13 bases between. CDR3 region: CASSYSPLTTGYTF. CDR3 bases: TGTGCCAGCAGTTACTCTCCATTAACAACCGGCTACACCTTC.

The chain links TRBV9 to TRBJ2-5; possibly TRBD1 for D (6 bases). V was trimmed by 2 bases and J by 5 bases, leaving 10 bases between them. This CDR3 is 13 amino acids long. Germline lookup yields CDR1 SGDLS and CDR2 YYNGEE. The CDR3 spells CASSVSGVETQYF. As DNA, the CDR3 is TGTGCCAGCAGCGTGTCAGGGGTCGAGACCCAGTACTTC.

The chain has TRBV6-5 and TRBJ2-1; D gene uncertain. The CDR3 has 12 residues. CDR1 is MNHEY and CDR2 is SVGAGI in the germline V gene. Trimming left V 0 bases short and J 9 bases short, with 6 bases between. The CDR3 is CASSYSRSEQFF. The CDR3 nucleotides are TGTGCCAGCAGTTACTCAAGGAGTGAGCAGTTCTTC.